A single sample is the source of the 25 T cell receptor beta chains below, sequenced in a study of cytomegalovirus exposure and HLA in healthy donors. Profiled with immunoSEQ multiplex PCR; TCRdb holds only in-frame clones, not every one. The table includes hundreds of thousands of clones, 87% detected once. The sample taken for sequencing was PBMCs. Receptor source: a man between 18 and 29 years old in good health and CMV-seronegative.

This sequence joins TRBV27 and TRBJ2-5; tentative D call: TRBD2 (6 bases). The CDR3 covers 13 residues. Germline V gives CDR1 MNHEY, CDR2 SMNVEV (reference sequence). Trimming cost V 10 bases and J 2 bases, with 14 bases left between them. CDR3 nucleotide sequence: TGTGCCAACGGCACAGCGGGTCAAGAGACCCAGTACTTC. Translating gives CANGTAGQETQYF.

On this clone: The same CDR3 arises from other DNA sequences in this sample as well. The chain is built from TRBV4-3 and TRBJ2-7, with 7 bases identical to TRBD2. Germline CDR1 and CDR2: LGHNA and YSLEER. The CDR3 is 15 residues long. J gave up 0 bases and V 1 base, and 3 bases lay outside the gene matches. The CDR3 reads CASSQGSSGSYEQYF. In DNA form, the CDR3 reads TGCGCCAGCAGCCAAGGATCTAGCGGCTCCTACGAGCAGTACTTC.

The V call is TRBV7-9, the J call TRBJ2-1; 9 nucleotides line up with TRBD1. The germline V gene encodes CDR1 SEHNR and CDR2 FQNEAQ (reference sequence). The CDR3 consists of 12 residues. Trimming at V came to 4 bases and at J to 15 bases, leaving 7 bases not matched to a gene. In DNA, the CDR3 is TGTGCCAGCAGCTGGGGGGACAGGGCTCTGTTCTTC. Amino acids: CASSWGDRALFF.

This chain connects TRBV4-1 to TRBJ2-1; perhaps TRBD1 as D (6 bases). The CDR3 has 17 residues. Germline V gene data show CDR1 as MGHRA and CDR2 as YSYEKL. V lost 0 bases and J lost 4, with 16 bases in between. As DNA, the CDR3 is TGCGCCAGCAGCCAAGATGGGGGCCTAGACCCTTACAATGAGCAGTTCTTC. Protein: CASSQDGGLDPYNEQFF.

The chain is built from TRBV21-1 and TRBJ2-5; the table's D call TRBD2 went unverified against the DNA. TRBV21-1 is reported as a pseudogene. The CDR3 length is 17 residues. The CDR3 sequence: CASSKVGLGLHRETQYF. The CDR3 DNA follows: TGTGCCAGCAGCAAAGTAGGTTTAGGACTCCACCGGGAGACCCAGTACTTC.

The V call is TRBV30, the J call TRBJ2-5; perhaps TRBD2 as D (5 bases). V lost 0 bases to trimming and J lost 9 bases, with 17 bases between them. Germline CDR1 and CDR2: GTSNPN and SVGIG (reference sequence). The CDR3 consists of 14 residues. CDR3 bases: TGTGCCTGGAGTGTATCCGTGAGGGATCTGGCCCAGTACTTC. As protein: CAWSVSVRDLAQYF.

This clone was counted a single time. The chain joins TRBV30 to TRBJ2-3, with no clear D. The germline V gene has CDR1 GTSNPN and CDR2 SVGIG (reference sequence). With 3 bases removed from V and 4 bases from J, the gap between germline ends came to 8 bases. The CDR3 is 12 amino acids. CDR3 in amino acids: CAWRFIADTQYF. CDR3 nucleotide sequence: TGTGCCTGGAGGTTTATCGCAGATACGCAGTATTTT.

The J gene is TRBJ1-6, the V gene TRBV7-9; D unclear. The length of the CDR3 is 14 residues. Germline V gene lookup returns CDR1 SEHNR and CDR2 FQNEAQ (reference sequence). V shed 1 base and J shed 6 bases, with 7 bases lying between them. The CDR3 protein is CASSLVSGNSPLHF. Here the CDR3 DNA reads TGTGCCAGCAGCTTAGTGTCCGGTAATTCACCCCTCCACTTT.

CDR3 sequence: CSVHRGGGTDTQYF. CDR3 in DNA: TGCAGCGTGCACAGGGGTGGGGGCACAGATACGCAGTATTTT. V usage is TRBV29-1 and J usage is TRBJ2-3; 7 bases align to TRBD1. The germline CDR1 and CDR2 sequences are SQVTM and ANQGSEA. The CDR3 has 14 amino acids. J gave up 1 base and V 6 bases, and 7 bases lay outside the gene matches.

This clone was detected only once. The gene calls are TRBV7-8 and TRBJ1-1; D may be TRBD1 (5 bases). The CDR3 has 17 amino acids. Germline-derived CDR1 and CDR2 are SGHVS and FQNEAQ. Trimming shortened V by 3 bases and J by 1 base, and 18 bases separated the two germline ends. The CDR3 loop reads CASSLRVPRGGNTEAFF. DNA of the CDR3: TGTGCCAGCAGCTTGAGGGTACCCCGGGGGGGGAACACTGAAGCTTTCTTT. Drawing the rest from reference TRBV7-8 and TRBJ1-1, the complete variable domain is GAGVSQSPRYKVAKRGQDVALRCDPISGHVSLFWYQQALGQGPEFLTYFQNEAQLDKSGLPSDRFFAERPEGSVSTLKIQRTQQEDSAVYLCASSLRVPRGGNTEAFFGQGTRLTVV.

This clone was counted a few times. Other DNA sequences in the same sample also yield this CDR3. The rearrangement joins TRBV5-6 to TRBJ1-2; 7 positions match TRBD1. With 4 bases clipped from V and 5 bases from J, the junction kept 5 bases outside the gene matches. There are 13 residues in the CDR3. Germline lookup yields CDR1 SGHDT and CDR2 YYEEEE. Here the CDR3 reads CASSIGTAYGYTF. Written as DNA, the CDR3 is TGTGCCAGCAGCATCGGGACAGCTTATGGCTACACCTTC. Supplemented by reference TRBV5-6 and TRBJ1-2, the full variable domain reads DAGVTQSPTHLIKTRGQQVTLRCSPKSGHDTVSWYQQALGQGPQFIFQYYEEEERQRGNFPDRFSGHQFPNYSSELNVNALLLGDSALYLCASSIGTAYGYTFGSGTRLTVV.

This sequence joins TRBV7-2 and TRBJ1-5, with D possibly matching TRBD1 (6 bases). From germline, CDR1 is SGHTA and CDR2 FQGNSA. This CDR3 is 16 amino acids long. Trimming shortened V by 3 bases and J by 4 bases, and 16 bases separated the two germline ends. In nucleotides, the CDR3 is TGTGCCAGCAGCTTGTTCGCAGGGGCCCTTAATCAGCCCCAGCATTTT. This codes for CASSLFAGALNQPQHF.

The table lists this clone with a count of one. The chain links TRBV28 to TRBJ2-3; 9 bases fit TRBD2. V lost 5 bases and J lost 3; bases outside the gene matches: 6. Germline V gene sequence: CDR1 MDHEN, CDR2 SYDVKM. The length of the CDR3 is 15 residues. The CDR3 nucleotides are TGTGCCAGCAGTAGCCCGGGACTAGCTACAGATACGCAGTATTTT. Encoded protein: CASSSPGLATDTQYF.

The CDR3 here is CASSYRGRETQYF. The CDR3 bases are TGTGCCAGCAGTTACAGGGGGCGGGAGACCCAGTACTTC. The chain is built from TRBV6-5 and TRBJ2-5; TRBD1 matches 7 bases. The junction had 2 bases not matched to a gene; V was cut back by 2 bases and J by 5 bases. Germline V gene lookup returns CDR1 MNHEY and CDR2 SVGAGI. The CDR3 loop spans 13 amino acids.

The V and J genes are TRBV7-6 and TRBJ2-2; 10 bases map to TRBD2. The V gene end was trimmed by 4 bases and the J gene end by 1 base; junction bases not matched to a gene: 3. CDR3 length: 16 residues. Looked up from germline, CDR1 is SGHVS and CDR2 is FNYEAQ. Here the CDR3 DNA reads TGTGCCAGCAGCTCCCGGACTAGCGGGAACACCGGGGAGCTGTTTTTT. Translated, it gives CASSSRTSGNTGELFF.

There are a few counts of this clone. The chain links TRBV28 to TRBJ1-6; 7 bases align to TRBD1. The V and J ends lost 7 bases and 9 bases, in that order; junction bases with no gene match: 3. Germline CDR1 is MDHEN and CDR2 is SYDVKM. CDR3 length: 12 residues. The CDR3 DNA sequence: TGTGCCAGCAAAGGGGGCATTTCACCCCTCCACTTT. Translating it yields CASKGGISPLHF. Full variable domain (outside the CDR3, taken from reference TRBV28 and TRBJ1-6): DVKVTQSSRYLVKRTGEKVFLECVQDMDHENMFWYRQDPGLGLRLIYFSYDVKMKEKGDIPEGYSVSREKKERFSLILESASTNQTSMYLCASKGGISPLHFGNGTRLTVT.

The CDR3 spells CASSPVRAGGQETQYF. CDR3 DNA: TGCGCCAGCAGCCCTGTTCGAGCGGGAGGCCAAGAGACCCAGTACTTC. The chain uses TRBV5-1 and TRBJ2-5; 9 bases map to TRBD2. Trimming took 4 bases from V and 1 from J; bases not matched to a gene: 8. This CDR3 is 16 amino acids long. Germline loops: CDR1 SGHRS, CDR2 YFSETQ.

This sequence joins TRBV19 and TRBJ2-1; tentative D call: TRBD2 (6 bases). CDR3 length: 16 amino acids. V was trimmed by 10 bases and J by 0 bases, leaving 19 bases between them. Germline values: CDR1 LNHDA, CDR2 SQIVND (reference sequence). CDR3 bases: TGTGCCACAAAACGCGGGACGCCGAGCTCCTACAATGAGCAGTTCTTC. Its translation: CATKRGTPSSYNEQFF.

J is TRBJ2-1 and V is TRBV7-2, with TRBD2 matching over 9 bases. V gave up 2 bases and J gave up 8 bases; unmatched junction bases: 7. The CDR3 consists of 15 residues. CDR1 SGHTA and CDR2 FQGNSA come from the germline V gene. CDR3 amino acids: CASSLSSGNRDEQFF. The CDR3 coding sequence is TGTGCCAGCAGCTTATCTAGCGGGAACCGCGATGAGCAGTTCTTC.

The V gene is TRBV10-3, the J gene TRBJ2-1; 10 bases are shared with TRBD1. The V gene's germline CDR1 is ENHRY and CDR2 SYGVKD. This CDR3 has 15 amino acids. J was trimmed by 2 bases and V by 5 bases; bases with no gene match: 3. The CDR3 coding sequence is TGTGCCATCAGTACGGGACAGGGGACCTACAATGAGCAGTTCTTC. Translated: CAISTGQGTYNEQFF.

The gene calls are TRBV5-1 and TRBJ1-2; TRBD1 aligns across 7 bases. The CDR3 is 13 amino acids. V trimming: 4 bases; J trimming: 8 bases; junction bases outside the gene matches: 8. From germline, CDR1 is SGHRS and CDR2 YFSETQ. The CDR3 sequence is CASSLKPGGGYTF. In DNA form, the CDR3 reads TGCGCCAGCAGCCTGAAACCAGGGGGAGGCTACACCTTC.

Here the CDR3 DNA reads TGTGCCAGCAGGATTCAAGCGGGAGGGCCTCTGTACGAGCAGTACTTC. Translation: CASRIQAGGPLYEQYF. The chain joins TRBV11-2 to TRBJ2-7; TRBD2 matches at 10 bases. Looked up from germline, CDR1 is SGHAT and CDR2 is FQNNGV. The CDR3 spans 16 residues. Trimming at V came to 6 bases and at J to 4 bases, leaving 12 bases not matched to a gene.

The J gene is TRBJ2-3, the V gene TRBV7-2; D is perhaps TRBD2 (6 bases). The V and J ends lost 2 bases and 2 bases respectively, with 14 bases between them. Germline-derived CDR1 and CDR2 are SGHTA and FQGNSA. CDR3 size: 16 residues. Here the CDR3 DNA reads TGTGCCAGCAGCTTACAAGGGGCGGGGAACACAGATACGCAGTATTTT. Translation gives CASSLQGAGNTDTQYF.

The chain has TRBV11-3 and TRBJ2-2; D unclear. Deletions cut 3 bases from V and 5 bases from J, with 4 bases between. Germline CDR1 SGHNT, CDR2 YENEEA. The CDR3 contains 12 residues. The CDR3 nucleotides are TGTGCCAGCAGCTTTATTACCGGGGAGCTGTTTTTT. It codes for CASSFITGELFF. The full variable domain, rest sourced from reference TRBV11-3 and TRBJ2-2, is EAGVVQSPRYKIIEKKQPVAFWCNPISGHNTLYWYLQNLGQGPELLIRYENEEAVDDSQLPKDRFSAERLKGVDSTLKIQPAELGDSAVYLCASSFITGELFFGEGSRLTVL.

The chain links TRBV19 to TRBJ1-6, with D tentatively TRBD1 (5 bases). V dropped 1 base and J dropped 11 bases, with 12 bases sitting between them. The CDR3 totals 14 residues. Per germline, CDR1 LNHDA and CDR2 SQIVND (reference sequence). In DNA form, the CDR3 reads TGTGCCAGTAGTATAGCGGGGGAAAAGGCACCCCTCCACTTT. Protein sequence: CASSIAGEKAPLHF.